This entry describes one T cell receptor (beta chain). This sample is part of a study of identical twins. Per germline, CDR1 SNHLY and CDR2 FYNNEI. Trimming shortened V by 6 bases and J by 1 base, and 9 bases separated the two germline ends. The CDR3 has 13 residues. From the 5' RACE reads, TCRdb called clonotypes with MiXCR, one entry per CDR3 protein. The sample has about 530,000 distinct CDR3 sequences; roughly 15% are singletons. Separately, the same data were catalogued under a study of yellow fever vaccine responses in identical twins.

The chain uses TRBV2 and TRBJ1-1; no reliable D call. Sample: CD4+ T cells sorted from blood. This clonotype was obtained from a woman between 18 and 29 years old in good health. In DNA form, the CDR3 reads TGTGCCAGCAGCGCCGACAAGAACACTGAAGCTTTCTTT. Its protein is CASSADKNTEAFF.